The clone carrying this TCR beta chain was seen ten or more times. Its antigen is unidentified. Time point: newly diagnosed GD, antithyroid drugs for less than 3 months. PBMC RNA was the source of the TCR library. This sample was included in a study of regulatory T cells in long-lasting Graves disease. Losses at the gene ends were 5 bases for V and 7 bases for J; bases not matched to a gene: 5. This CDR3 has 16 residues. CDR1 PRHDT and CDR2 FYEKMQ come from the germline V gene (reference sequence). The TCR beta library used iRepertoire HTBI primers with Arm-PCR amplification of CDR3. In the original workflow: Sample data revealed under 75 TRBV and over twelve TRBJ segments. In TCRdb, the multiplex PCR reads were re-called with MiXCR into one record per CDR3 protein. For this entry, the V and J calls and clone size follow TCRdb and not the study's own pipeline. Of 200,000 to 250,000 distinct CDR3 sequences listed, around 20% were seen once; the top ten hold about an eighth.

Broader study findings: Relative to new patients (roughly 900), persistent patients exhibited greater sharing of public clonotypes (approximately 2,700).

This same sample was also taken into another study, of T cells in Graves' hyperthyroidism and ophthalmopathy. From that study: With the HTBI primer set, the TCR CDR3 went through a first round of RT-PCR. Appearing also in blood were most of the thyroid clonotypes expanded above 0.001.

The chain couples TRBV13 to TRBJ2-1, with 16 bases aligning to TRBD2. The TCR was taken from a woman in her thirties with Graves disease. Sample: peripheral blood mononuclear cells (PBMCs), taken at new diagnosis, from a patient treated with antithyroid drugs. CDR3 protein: CASSASGLAGGNEQFF. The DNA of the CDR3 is TGTGCCAGCAGCGCATCGGGACTAGCGGGAGGGAATGAGCAGTTCTTC.